The present T cell receptor (beta chain) was sequenced within a study of cytomegalovirus exposure and HLA in healthy donors. The protocol was immunoSEQ multiplex PCR, while the TCRdb copy is restricted to in-frame clones and leaves out a portion. This sample has over 100,000 clones, with roughly 86% found just once. Between the trimmed V and J ends, which lost 5 bases and 1 base, there was a span of 14 bases. The length of the CDR3 is 15 residues. Germline V gene data show CDR1 as MNHEY and CDR2 as SMNVEV (reference sequence). The TCR originated in a woman aged 18-29 years in good health and CMV-seronegative. Sequenced: PBMCs. This chain connects TRBV27 to TRBJ1-1, with D unclear. The CDR3 reads CASSHHTSRNTEAFF. CDR3 sequence (DNA): TGTGCCAGCAGTCACCACACCTCCCGGAACACTGAAGCTTTCTTT.